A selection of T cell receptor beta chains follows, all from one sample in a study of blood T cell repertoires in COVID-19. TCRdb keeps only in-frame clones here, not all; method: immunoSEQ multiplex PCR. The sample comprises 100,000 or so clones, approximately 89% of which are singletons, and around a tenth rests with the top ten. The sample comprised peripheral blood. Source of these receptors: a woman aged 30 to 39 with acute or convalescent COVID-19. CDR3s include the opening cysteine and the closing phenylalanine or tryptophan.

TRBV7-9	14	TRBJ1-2	CASSPGTGGRGYTF
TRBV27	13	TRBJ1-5	CASRLTGAQPQHF
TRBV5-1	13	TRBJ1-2	CASSLILGDGYTF
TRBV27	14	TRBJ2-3	CASKLAGGTDTQYF
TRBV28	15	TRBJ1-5	CASINREVYNQPQHF
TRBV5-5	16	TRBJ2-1	CASRWTSGGPYNEQFF
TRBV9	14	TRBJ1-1	CASSAYAGDTEAFF
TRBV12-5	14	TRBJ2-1	CASGSRQGGDEQFF
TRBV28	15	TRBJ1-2	CASSTGTRGSYGYTF
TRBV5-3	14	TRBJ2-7	CARSRRGSSYEQYF
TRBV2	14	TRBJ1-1	CASSEGRGNTEAFF
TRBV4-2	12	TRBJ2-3	CASSSSTDTQYF
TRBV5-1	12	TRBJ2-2	CASTEGGGELFF
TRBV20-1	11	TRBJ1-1	CSAPRWTEAFF
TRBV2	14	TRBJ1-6	CASSGQSYNSPLHF
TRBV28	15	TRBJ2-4	CASSLPLGGGNIQYF
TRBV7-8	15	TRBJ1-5	CASSPTKEIPQPQHF
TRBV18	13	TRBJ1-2	CASSPDRNYGYTF
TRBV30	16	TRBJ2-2	CAWSVVGTNTAGELFF
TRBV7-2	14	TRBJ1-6	CASFRQGANSPLHF
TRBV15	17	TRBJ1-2	CATSTRVQGAGSYGYTF
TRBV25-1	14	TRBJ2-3	CASTRDSTTDTQYF
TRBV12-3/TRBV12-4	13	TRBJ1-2	CASSLSGAYGYTF
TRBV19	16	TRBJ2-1	CASSIGADRTYNEQFF
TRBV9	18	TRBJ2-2	CASSAKSEGQSNTGELFF
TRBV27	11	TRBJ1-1	CASSSGQEAFF
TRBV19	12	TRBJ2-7	CASRSARGEQYF
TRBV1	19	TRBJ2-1	CTSSQDLGAASGGHDEQFF